This TCR beta chain was recorded in a study of blood T cell repertoires in COVID-19. Study information: Some COVID-19 samples were acute and others convalescent; all came from the United States, Italy and Spain. PBMCs, B-cell-depleted T cells, or T cells were the source of the cDNA or gDNA that made up the material.

Per the authors' pipeline: By means of reference gene primer amplification, nucleated cell counts were estimated. The assay was immunoSEQ multiplex PCR, and TCRdb's table has in-frame clones only and misses some. That table supplies the V and J calls and clone size; D and trimming were determined from the DNA. Of over 100,000 clones listed, 75% to 85% are singletons. Germline-derived CDR1 and CDR2 are MNHEY and SVGAGI. The CDR3 loop spans 13 amino acids. V lost 6 bases and J 2 bases, leaving 5 bases between the germline ends. The origin of this receptor is a woman older than 75 with acute or convalescent COVID-19. The specimen sequenced was peripheral blood. The gene calls are TRBV6-5 and TRBJ2-6; D call uncertain. In nucleotides, the CDR3 is TGTGCCAGCAGGCGAACTGGGGCCAACGTCCTGACTTTC. Translating it yields CASRRTGANVLTF.